The TCR beta chain under discussion was sequenced for a study of shared clonotypes between healthy human individuals. Germline CDR1 and CDR2: SGHTA and FQGNSA. The V segment lost 3 bases and the J segment 11 bases; nucleotides outside the gene matches: 3. The CDR3 is 12 amino acids. The authors split each subset's genomic DNA evenly across several immunoSEQ plates. Authors' analysis steps: ImmunoSEQ output lacked quality scores and full-length reads, limiting matched filtering. Generated by immunoSEQ multiplex PCR, the TCRdb table keeps only in-frame clones and is missing some. That table gives V, J and clone size, and the DNA gave D and trimming. The table has hundreds of thousands of clones, around 72% seen once. This clone was seen once. The antigen is not known. General study points: Generation probabilities of non-shared clonotypes were lower (relative to those shared by all four donors). What naive subsets generally showed was a larger estimated richness than memory subsets showed.

The rearrangement links TRBV7-2 to TRBJ2-3; 9 bases map to TRBD1. The origin of this receptor is a woman under 40 in good health. The sequenced sample was memory CD4+ T cells sorted from blood. The subset was: CD45RA-negative fraction. CDR3 residues: CASSFRQGGQYF. Written as DNA, the CDR3 is TGTGCCAGCAGCTTCAGACAGGGGGGGCAGTATTTT.